This T cell receptor beta chain appears in the sequencing data of a study of blood T cells in healthy people across ages. Findings and limits, study-wide: Conclusively comparing naive with antigen-experienced cells was impossible with unsorted PBMCs.

Germline lookup yields CDR1 DFQATT and CDR2 SNEGSKA (reference sequence). V was trimmed by 3 bases and J by 8 bases, leaving 11 bases between them. The CDR3 contains 13 residues. With regard to this clonotype: The target antigen is unknown.

Individuals who donated were healthy Caucasians from Russia aged about 6 to 100. Investigators took 8 to 10 milliliters of peripheral blood from every donor. Then a second PCR, running about 7 to 11 cycles, was carried out with a sample-barcoded 5' primer and a J-beta primer mix. TCRdb reprocessed the 5' RACE reads with MiXCR, giving one entry per CDR3 protein. The sample carries some 1,500,000 distinct CDR3 sequences, roughly two fifths recorded once. The receptor was isolated from a young woman in good health. V usage is TRBV20-1 and J usage is TRBJ1-6, with D maybe TRBD1 (5 bases). Sequenced: blood. The CDR3 spells CSASAPGDSPLHF. CDR3 bases: TGCAGTGCTAGTGCCCCGGGGGATTCACCCCTCCACTTT.